The 25 T cell receptor beta chains given below trace back to one sample, sequenced in a study of monozygotic twins with inflammatory bowel disease. One entry per CDR3 protein, without DNA, is what TCRdb gives after re-calling the 5' RACE reads. This listing includes 150,000 to 200,000 distinct CDR3 sequences. Material: blood. These receptors were collected from a human donor with ulcerative colitis or Crohn's disease, or a healthy co-twin of an affected twin (not recorded which).

The chain combines TRBV9 with TRBJ1-5; TCRdb returns TRBD1, unconfirmable since there is no DNA. Germline V gene sequence: CDR1 SGDLS, CDR2 YYNGEE. There are 14 residues in the CDR3. This chain's CDR3 is CASSDQGWHQPQHF.

The chain combines TRBV11-2 with TRBJ2-2; the TRBD1 assignment by TCRdb is unverifiable without DNA. The CDR3 consists of 16 residues. CDR1 is SGHAT, CDR2 FQNNGV, per germline. The CDR3 region is CASSPPRAGSTGELFF.

J is TRBJ1-4 and V is TRBV29-1. The germline V gene encodes CDR1 SQVTM and CDR2 ANQGSEA. This CDR3 region has 12 residues. CDR3 protein: CSVMATNEKLFF.

The chain couples TRBV6-1 to TRBJ2-4; TCRdb returns TRBD1, unconfirmable since there is no DNA. CDR1 is MNHNS and CDR2 is SASEGT in the germline V gene. The CDR3 runs 16 residues. The CDR3: CASRTGGKAAKNIQYF.

The CDR3 loop is CASSYQGPLDEQYF. The chain has TRBV7-9 and TRBJ2-7; TCRdb's assignment of TRBD1 cannot be checked, as there is no DNA. The CDR3 is made up of 14 amino acids. Germline CDR1 reads SEHNR; CDR2 reads FQNEAQ (reference sequence).

This chain's CDR3 is CASSALGAGELFF. The V gene is TRBV19, the J gene TRBJ2-2; TCRdb's D call, TRBD2, is unchecked because there is no DNA. This CDR3 comprises 13 residues. Germline V gene data show CDR1 as LNHDA and CDR2 as SQIVND (reference sequence).

This chain links TRBV5-1 with TRBJ1-4. Germline loops: CDR1 SGHRS, CDR2 YFSETQ. This CDR3 is built from 14 residues. The CDR3 spells CASSKGNRVMKNCF.

The V and J genes are TRBV27 and TRBJ2-1; TCRdb's D gene call, TRBD1, goes unchecked for lack of DNA. There are 23 residues in the CDR3. CDR1 is MNHEY and CDR2 is SMNVEV in the germline V gene (reference sequence). The CDR3 here is CASSFSVSGQGTVSGQSYNEQFF.

The chain uses TRBV24-1 and TRBJ2-7; the D call from TCRdb, TRBD2, cannot be confirmed without DNA. Germline lookup yields CDR1 KGHDR and CDR2 SFDVKD. The CDR3 sequence is 14 residues long. The CDR3 protein is CATSGSTPSYEQYF.

The gene calls are TRBV5-5 and TRBJ2-4; TCRdb lists TRBD1, though no DNA is available to test this call. CDR1 is SGHKS, CDR2 YYEKEE, per germline (reference sequence). The CDR3 consists of 15 residues. The CDR3 protein is CASTPYRGVKNIQYF.

The chain joins TRBV10-3 to TRBJ2-1; TCRdb calls TRBD2, which cannot be checked without DNA. The CDR3 consists of 16 residues. Germline CDR1 reads ENHRY; CDR2 reads SYGVKD. CDR3 protein: CAISERTSGLYNEQFF.

The rearrangement uses TRBV11-2 and TRBJ2-2; TCRdb proposes TRBD2, but this gene call is untestable without DNA. Germline-derived CDR1 and CDR2 are SGHAT and FQNNGV. The CDR3 consists of 15 residues. The CDR3 spells CASSSRPSGSEELFF.

The chain combines TRBV7-3 with TRBJ2-2; the TCRdb call, TRBD2, lacks DNA for checking. Germline assignment: CDR1 SGHTA and CDR2 FQGTGA. The CDR3 consists of 14 residues. The CDR3 reads CASSLTHSPGELFF.

The genes are TRBV19 and TRBJ2-3; TCRdb returns TRBD1, unconfirmable since there is no DNA. Germline CDR1 is LNHDA and CDR2 is SQIVND (reference sequence). The CDR3 totals 16 residues. The CDR3 loop reads CASSIGAAPELDTQYF.

The rearrangement links TRBV20-1 to TRBJ2-3; TCRdb lists TRBD2, though no DNA is available to test this call. The germline gives CDR1 DFQATT, CDR2 SNEGSKA (reference sequence). This CDR3 is built from 13 residues. Here the CDR3 reads CSASRGRQDTQYF.

The CDR3 reads CATSDFKYGYTF. The chain recombines TRBV24-1 with TRBJ1-2. This CDR3 has 12 amino acids. Germline V lookup: CDR1 KGHDR, CDR2 SFDVKD.

This chain uses TRBV20-1 with TRBJ1-1; without DNA, the TCRdb call of TRBD1 cannot be checked. CDR1 is DFQATT, CDR2 SNEGSKA, per germline (reference sequence). CDR3 length: 15 residues. CDR3 in amino acids: CSAGEGNRANTEAFF.

The V and J genes are TRBV3-1 and TRBJ2-3; TCRdb outputs TRBD1, but without DNA this stays unchecked. The CDR3 sequence is 15 residues long. The germline V gene encodes CDR1 LGHDT and CDR2 YNNKEL (reference sequence). This CDR3 is CASSRMGQGPDTQYF.

The rearrangement joins TRBV3-1 to TRBJ1-2; the TCRdb D gene call, TRBD1, has no DNA to confirm it. The CDR3 contains 15 residues. Germline V gene data show CDR1 as LGHDT and CDR2 as YNNKEL (reference sequence). The CDR3 is CASSQGREPNYGYTF.

The V gene is TRBV12-3 or TRBV12-4, the J gene TRBJ1-6; the D call of TRBD1 rests on TCRdb alone, since no DNA is present to check it. The CDR3 covers 15 residues. CDR3 residues: CASSPRDRAFSPLHF.

The chain joins TRBV12-3 or TRBV12-4 to TRBJ1-5; TCRdb's D gene call, TRBD1, goes unchecked for lack of DNA. The length of the CDR3 is 15 residues. The CDR3 reads CASSPGGTAGRPQHF.

The chain employs TRBV5-6 and TRBJ2-7; TCRdb's D call of TRBD1 is untestable without DNA. The CDR3 contains 15 residues. Germline CDR1 is SGHDT and CDR2 is YYEEEE. CDR3 region: CASRSRGQLNYEQYF.

The chain links TRBV30 to TRBJ1-6. Germline V CDR1 and CDR2: GTSNPN, SVGIG (reference sequence). The CDR3 totals 15 residues. CDR3 sequence reads: CAWSVGRGGFSPLHF.

The chain recombines TRBV14 with TRBJ2-3. Germline V gene data show CDR1 as SGHDN and CDR2 as FVKESK. The CDR3 has 13 residues. CDR3 protein: CASNRQTLDTQYF.

The chain is built from TRBV19 and TRBJ1-5. CDR1 and CDR2 from the germline V gene are LNHDA and SQIVND (reference sequence). CDR3 length: 16 residues. The chain's CDR3 is CASSGPEGYSNQPQHF.